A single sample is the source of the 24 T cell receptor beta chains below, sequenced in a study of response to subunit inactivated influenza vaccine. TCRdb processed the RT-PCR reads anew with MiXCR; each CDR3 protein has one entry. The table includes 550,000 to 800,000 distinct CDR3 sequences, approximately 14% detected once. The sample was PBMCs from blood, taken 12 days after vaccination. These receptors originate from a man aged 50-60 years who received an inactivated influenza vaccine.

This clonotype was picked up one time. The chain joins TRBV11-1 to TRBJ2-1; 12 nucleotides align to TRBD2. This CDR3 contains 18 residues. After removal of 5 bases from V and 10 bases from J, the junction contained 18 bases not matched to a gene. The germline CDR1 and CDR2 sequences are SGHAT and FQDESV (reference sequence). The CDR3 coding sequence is TGTGCCAGCAGCCGAATCGCCCGGGCTAGCGGGAGGGCCTGGGAGCAGTTCTTC. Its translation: CASSRIARASGRAWEQFF.

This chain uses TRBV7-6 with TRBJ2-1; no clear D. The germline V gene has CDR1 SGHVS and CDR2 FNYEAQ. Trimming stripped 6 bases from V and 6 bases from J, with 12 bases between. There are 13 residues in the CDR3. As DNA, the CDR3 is TGTGCCAGCAGTTCTGTAGGCCTCAATGAGCAGTTCTTC. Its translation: CASSSVGLNEQFF. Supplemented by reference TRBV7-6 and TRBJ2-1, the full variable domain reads GAGVSQSPRYKVTKRGQDVALRCDPISGHVSLYWYRQALGQGPEFLTYFNYEAQQDKSGLPNDRFSAERPEGSISTLTIQRTEQRDSAMYRCASSSVGLNEQFFGPGTRLTVL.

DNA of the CDR3: TGTGCCAGCAGTGACGAGCGGGGTAGCACAGATACGCAGTATTTT. As protein: CASSDERGSTDTQYF. The gene calls are TRBV6-4 and TRBJ2-3, with TRBD2 matching over 7 bases. The V and J ends lost 2 bases and 0 bases, in that order; junction bases with no gene match: 2. Looked up from germline, CDR1 is MRHNA and CDR2 is SNTAGT. This CDR3 has 15 amino acids.

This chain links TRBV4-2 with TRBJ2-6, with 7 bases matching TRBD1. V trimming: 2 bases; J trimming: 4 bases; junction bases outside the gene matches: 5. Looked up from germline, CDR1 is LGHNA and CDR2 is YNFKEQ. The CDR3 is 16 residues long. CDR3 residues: CASSQYTGAGANVLTF. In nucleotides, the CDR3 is TGTGCCAGCAGCCAATACACAGGGGCAGGGGCCAACGTCCTGACTTTC.

In DNA form, the CDR3 reads TGTGCCAGCAGCCAGGGACAGGGTGGAACCGGGGAGCTGTTTTTT. It codes for CASSQGQGGTGELFF. The V gene is TRBV7-2, the J gene TRBJ2-2; 9 bases are shared with TRBD1. CDR1 SGHTA and CDR2 FQGNSA come from the germline V gene. The CDR3 covers 15 residues. The junction had 6 bases not matched to a gene; V was cut back by 5 bases and J by 5 bases.

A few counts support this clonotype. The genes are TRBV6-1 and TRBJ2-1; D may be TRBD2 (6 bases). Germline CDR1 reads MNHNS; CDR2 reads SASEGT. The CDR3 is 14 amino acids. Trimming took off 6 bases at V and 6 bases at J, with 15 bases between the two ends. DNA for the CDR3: TGTGCCAGCAGGAGCGGGCTCACCCTCAATGAGCAGTTCTTC. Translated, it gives CASRSGLTLNEQFF.

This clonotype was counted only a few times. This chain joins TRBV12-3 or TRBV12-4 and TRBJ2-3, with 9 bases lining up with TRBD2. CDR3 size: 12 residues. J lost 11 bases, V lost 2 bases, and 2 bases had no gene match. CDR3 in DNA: TGTGCCAGCAGTTTACAGACTAGCGGGCAGTATTTT. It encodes CASSLQTSGQYF.

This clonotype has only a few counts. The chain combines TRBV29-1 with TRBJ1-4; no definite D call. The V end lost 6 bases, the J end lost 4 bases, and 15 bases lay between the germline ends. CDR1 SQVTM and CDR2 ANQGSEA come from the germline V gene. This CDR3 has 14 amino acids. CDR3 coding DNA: TGCAGCGTAATAGAAGGACCGAGTAATGAAAAACTGTTTTTT. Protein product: CSVIEGPSNEKLFF.

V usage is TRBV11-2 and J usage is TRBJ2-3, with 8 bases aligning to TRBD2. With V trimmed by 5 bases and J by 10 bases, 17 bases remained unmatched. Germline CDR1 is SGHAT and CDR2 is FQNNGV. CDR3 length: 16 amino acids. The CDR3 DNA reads TGTGCCAGCAGCCCCACTGAGGGCCAGGGGACTAGATCGCAGTATTTT. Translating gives CASSPTEGQGTRSQYF.

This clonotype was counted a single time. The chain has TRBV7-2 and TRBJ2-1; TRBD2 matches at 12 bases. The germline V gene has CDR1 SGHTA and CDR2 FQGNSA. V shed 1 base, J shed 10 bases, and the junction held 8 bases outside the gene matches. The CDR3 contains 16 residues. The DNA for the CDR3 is TGTGCCAGCAGCTTAGTGGTACTAGCGGGAGGCGGCGAGCAGTTCTTC. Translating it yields CASSLVVLAGGGEQFF.

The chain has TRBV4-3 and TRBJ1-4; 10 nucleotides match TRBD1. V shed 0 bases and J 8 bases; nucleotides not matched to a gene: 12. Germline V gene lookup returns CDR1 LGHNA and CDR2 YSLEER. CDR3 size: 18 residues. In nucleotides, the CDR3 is TGCGCCAGCAGCCAAGATCCGGGACAGGGGAGGCCCACGGAAAAACTGTTTTTT. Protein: CASSQDPGQGRPTEKLFF.

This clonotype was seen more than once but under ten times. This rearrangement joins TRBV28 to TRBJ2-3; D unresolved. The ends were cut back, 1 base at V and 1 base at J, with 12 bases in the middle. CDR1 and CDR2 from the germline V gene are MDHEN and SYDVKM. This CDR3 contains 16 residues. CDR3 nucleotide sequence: TGTGCCAGCAGTTTATCGCTGGGTAGGGGCACAGATACGCAGTATTTT. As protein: CASSLSLGRGTDTQYF.

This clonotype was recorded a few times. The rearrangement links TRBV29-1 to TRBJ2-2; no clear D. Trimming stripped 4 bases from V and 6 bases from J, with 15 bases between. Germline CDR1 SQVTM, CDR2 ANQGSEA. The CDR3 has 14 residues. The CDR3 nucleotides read TGCAGCGTTGGGATTTCGGTCGTGGCCGGGGAGCTGTTTTTT. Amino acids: CSVGISVVAGELFF.

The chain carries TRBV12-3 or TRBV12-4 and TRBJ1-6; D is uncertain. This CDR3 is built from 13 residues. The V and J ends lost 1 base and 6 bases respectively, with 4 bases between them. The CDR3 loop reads CASSLDINSPLHF. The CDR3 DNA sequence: TGTGCCAGCAGTTTAGATATTAATTCACCCCTCCACTTT.

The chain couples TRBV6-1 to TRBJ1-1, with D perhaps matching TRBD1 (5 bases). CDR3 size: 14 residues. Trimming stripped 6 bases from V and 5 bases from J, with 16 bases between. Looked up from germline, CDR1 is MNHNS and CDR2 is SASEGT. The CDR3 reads CASSTTARGTEAFF. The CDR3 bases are TGTGCCAGCAGCACCACAGCGCGGGGGACTGAAGCTTTCTTT.

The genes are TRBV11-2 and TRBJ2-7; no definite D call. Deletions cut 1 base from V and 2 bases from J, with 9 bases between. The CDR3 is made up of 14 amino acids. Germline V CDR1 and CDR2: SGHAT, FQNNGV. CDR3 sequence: CASSLGFTTYEQYF. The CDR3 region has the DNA TGTGCCAGCAGCTTAGGGTTTACCACCTACGAGCAGTACTTC.

The CDR3: CASREGSYNEQFF. The CDR3 region has the DNA TGTGCCAGCCGGGAGGGCTCCTACAATGAGCAGTTCTTC. The chain carries TRBV2 and TRBJ2-1, with 8 nucleotides matching TRBD2. The CDR3 length is 13 residues. Trimming removed 8 bases from V and 0 bases from J; junction bases left unmatched: 0. CDR1 is SNHLY and CDR2 is FYNNEI in the germline V gene.

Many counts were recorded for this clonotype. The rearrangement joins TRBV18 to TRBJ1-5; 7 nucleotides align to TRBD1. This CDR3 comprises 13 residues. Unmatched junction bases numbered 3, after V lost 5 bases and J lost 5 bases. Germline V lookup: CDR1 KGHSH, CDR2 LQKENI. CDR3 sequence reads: CASSRDSYQPQHF. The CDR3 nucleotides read TGTGCCAGCTCAAGGGACAGCTATCAGCCCCAGCATTTT.

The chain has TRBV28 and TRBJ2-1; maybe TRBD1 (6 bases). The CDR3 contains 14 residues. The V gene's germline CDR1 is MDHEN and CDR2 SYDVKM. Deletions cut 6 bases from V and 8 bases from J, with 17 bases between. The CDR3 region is CASSQGRIIDEQFF. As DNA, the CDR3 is TGTGCCAGCAGCCAGGGGCGTATAATCGATGAGCAGTTCTTC. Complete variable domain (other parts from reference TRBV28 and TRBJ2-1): DVKVTQSSRYLVKRTGEKVFLECVQDMDHENMFWYRQDPGLGLRLIYFSYDVKMKEKGDIPEGYSVSREKKERFSLILESASTNQTSMYLCASSQGRIIDEQFFGPGTRLTVL.

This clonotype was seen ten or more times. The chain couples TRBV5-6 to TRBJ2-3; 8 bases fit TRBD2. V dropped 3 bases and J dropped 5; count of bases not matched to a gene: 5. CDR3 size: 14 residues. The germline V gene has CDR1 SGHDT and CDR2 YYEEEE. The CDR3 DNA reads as TGTGCCAGCAGCTCTGCGGGGGGCATAGATACGCAGTATTTT. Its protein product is CASSSAGGIDTQYF. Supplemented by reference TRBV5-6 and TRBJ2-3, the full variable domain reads DAGVTQSPTHLIKTRGQQVTLRCSPKSGHDTVSWYQQALGQGPQFIFQYYEEEERQRGNFPDRFSGHQFPNYSSELNVNALLLGDSALYLCASSSAGGIDTQYFGPGTRLTVL.

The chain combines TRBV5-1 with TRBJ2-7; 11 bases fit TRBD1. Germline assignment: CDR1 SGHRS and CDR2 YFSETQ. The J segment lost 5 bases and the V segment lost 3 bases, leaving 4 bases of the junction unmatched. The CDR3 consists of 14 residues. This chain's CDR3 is CASSSWTGGNEQYF. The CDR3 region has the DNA TGCGCCAGCAGCTCATGGACAGGGGGCAACGAGCAGTACTTC.

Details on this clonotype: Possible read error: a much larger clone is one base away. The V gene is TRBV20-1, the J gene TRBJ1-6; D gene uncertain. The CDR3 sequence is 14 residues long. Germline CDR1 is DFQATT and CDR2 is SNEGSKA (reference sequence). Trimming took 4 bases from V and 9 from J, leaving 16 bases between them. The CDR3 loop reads CSATPAPGSSPLHF. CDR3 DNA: TGCAGTGCTACCCCTGCCCCAGGTAGTTCACCCCTCCACTTT.

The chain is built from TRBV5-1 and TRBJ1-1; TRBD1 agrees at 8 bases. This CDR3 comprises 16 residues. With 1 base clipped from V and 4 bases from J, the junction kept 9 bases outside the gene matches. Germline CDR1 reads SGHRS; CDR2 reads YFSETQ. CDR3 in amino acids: CASSLNEQGAGTEAFF. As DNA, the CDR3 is TGCGCCAGCAGCTTGAACGAGCAGGGGGCTGGCACTGAAGCTTTCTTT.

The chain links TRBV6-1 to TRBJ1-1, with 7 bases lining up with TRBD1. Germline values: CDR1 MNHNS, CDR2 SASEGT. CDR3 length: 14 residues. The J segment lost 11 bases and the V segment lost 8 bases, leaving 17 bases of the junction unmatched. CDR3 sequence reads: CASRAGGNLGDAFF. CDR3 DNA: TGTGCCAGCCGAGCAGGGGGGAATCTCGGGGATGCTTTCTTT.